The sequence of this T cell receptor (beta chain) was determined in a study of T cells in Graves' hyperthyroidism and ophthalmopathy. Findings of the study overall: Within blood appeared most thyroid clonotypes that had expanded above 0.001.

RNA transcripts yielded amplified TCR beta CDR3 regions. Carried out on the TCR CDR3, a first-round RT-PCR used the HTBI primer set. TCRdb used MiXCR to reprocess the multiplex PCR reads, holding one entry per CDR3 protein. The sample lists approximately 500,000 distinct CDR3 sequences; about 45% were seen once. The CDR3 runs 12 residues. Per germline, CDR1 LNHDA and CDR2 SQIVND (reference sequence). Trimming took off 0 bases at V and 7 bases at J, with 6 bases between the two ends. Graves' hyperthyroidism is called stable when ophthalmopathy does not progress within 18 months. Thyroid ultrasound, orbital computed tomography, clinical symptoms, and serum thyroxine and TRAb underpinned diagnoses. In the case of this clonotype: No antigen is known for it. No conserved phenylalanine or tryptophan ends this CDR3, so it is likely a read error.

The V gene is TRBV19, the J gene TRBJ1-1, with a weak D call TRBD1 (5 bases). The origin of this receptor is a woman younger than 35 with Graves' hyperthyroidism. The sample was peripheral blood or thyroid tissue (not recorded which). The CDR3 loop is CASSIDRGEAFL. For the CDR3, the DNA is TGTGCCAGTAGTATAGATAGGGGTGAAGCTTTCCTT.